The T cell receptor beta chain described here comes from a study of blood T cells in healthy people across ages. Together with a sample-barcoded 5' primer, a J-beta primer mix was included in a second PCR lasting about 6 to 11 cycles. Tags on each cDNA molecule came from a template-switch adaptor with 12 random nucleotides. In TCRdb, the 5' RACE reads were re-called with MiXCR into one record per CDR3 protein. The sample shows hundreds of thousands of distinct CDR3 sequences, about 25% of them seen only once. This clonotype has a handful of counts. Germline CDR1 is LNHDA and CDR2 is SQIVND (reference sequence). Trimming at V came to 5 bases and at J to 1 base, leaving 7 bases not matched to a gene. The CDR3 extends over 16 amino acids. This same sample was also part of a study on T cells of mothers and their children. That work states: Reads obtained per mother exceeded 9 million TCR beta CDR3 reads, with several million obtained per child.

The sequenced sample was blood. The chain joins TRBV19 to TRBJ1-5, with 8 bases lining up with TRBD1. The TCR sequence derives from a boy aged 5-17 years in good health. In DNA, the CDR3 is TGTGCCAGTAGTCCTCGACAGGGGTCGAGCAATCAGCCCCAGCATTTT. Translated, it gives CASSPRQGSSNQPQHF. Filled out from reference TRBV19 and TRBJ1-5, the complete variable domain reads DGGITQSPKYLFRKEGQNVTLSCEQNLNHDAMYWYRQDPGQGLRLIYYSQIVNDFQKGDIAEGYSVSREKKESFPLTVTSAQKNPTAFYLCASSPRQGSSNQPQHFGDGTRLSIL.